The subject of this entry is one T cell receptor beta chain. Some clones are missing from TCRdb's copy, which holds only in-frame ones; the method was immunoSEQ multiplex PCR. The sample has some 2,500,000 clones, 90% to 95% seen once. The study drew all its donors from Caucasian adults living in Nashville, Tennessee. The record originates from a study of shared clonotypes between healthy human individuals. The clonotype originates from a young man in good health. Some clones in this sample may be carry-over from other donors' samples. Sequenced sample: naive CD4+ T cells from PBMCs. The subset here: CD45RA+ positively selected.

CDR3 region: CASSDPLTGQSSFEQYF. The CDR3 DNA reads as TGTGCCAGCAGTGACCCACTTACAGGACAGTCGTCGTTCGAGCAGTACTTC. The rearrangement joins TRBV6-1 to TRBJ2-7; weak D call: TRBD1 (6 bases). CDR3 size: 17 residues. V lost 3 bases and J 6 bases, leaving 24 bases between the germline ends. Germline-derived CDR1 and CDR2 are MNHNS and SASEGT.